Following are 2 T cell receptor beta chains from one sample sequenced in a study of chemoradiotherapy in HPV16-positive cancers (dated 2022 in TCRdb). The library came from the immunoSEQ multiplex PCR assay. The table comes from immuneACCESS by way of TCRdb, which keeps in-frame sequences with V and J called. Part of the clones is missing from these tables; in studies checked, under half for an unresolved V gene and the rest for unknown reasons. The table for this sample lists about 12,000 clones; around 68% of them were counted only once. The top ten clones comprise approximately 15% of the sample. Sampling was done from a patient who underwent chemoradiotherapy. Receptor source: a human donor with HPV-associated anogenital cancer.

The rearrangement uses TRBV19 and TRBJ2-7, with D perhaps given as TRBD1 or TRBD2 (6 bases each). The V end was cut by 6 bases, the J end by 0 bases, with 12 bases between. The CDR3 covers 14 residues. CDR1 and CDR2 (germline): LNHDA, SQIVND (reference sequence). The chain's CDR3 is CASSLGGGSYEQYF. CDR3 nucleotide sequence: TGTGCCAGTAGCCTCGGGGGCGGCTCCTACGAGCAGTACTTC.

This clone was detected only a few times. The chain joins TRBV7-2 to TRBJ1-1; maybe TRBD1 (5 bases). The ends were cut back, 3 bases at V and 1 base at J, with 15 bases in the middle. Germline-derived CDR1 and CDR2 are SGHTA and FQGNSA. This CDR3 has 16 amino acids. CDR3 DNA: TGTGCCAGCAGCTTGAGTCCCGGGACCGCGAACACTGAAGCTTTCTTT. It is translated as CASSLSPGTANTEAFF.